The 15 T cell receptor beta chains listed next were all sequenced from one sample in a study of cytomegalovirus exposure and HLA in healthy donors (dated by TCRdb to 2016 to 2017). Libraries were prepared through the immunoSEQ multiplex PCR assay. The multiplex PCR relied on a mix of 60 forward primers for TCR Vbeta segments and 13 reverse primers for TCR Jbeta segments. In TCRdb, the immuneACCESS table is reduced to in-frame sequences with V and J assigned. These tables do not hold every clone; where another copy was compared, an unresolved V gene accounts for under half, and the others remain unexplained. The sample table records about 21,000 clones; roughly 80% of these occur just once. 7% to 9% of the sample rests with the top ten. Source material: PBMCs. The source is a man aged 60 to 75 in good health and CMV-seronegative.

V and J are TRBV29-1 and TRBJ2-2; 9 bases are a match to TRBD2. CDR3 size: 13 residues. V shed 5 bases, J shed 4 bases, and the junction held 2 bases outside the gene matches. Germline loops: CDR1 SQVTM, CDR2 ANQGSEA. Here the CDR3 reads CSVPTSGTGELFF. DNA of the CDR3: TGCAGCGTTCCGACTAGCGGCACCGGGGAGCTGTTTTTT.

This clone was seen a single time. The chain employs TRBV30 and TRBJ2-3; TRBD2 agrees at 14 bases. Germline V gene lookup returns CDR1 GTSNPN and CDR2 SVGIG (reference sequence). The CDR3 sequence is 15 residues long. The ends lost 2 bases at V and 6 bases at J; junction bases unmatched: 4. The chain's CDR3 is CAWSRLAGGPDTQYF. The CDR3 DNA follows: TGTGCCTGGAGTCGACTAGCGGGGGGGCCCGATACGCAGTATTTT. The entire variable domain, with the rest obtained from reference TRBV30 and TRBJ2-3, is as follows: SQTIHQWPATLVQPVGSPLSLECTVEGTSNPNLYWYRQAAGRGLQLLFYSVGIGQISSEVPQNLSASRPQDRQFILSSKKLLLSDSGFYLCAWSRLAGGPDTQYFGPGTRLTVL.

The V call is TRBV30, the J call TRBJ1-4; TRBD1 matches 8 bases. Germline loops: CDR1 GTSNPN, CDR2 SVGIG (reference sequence). The trim removed 5 bases at V and 8 bases at J, leaving 10 bases unmatched. The CDR3 consists of 14 residues. CDR3 amino acids: CAWCPQGGGEKLFF. The CDR3 bases are TGTGCCTGGTGCCCACAGGGGGGAGGGGAAAAACTGTTTTTT. Variable domain in full (rest from reference TRBV30 and TRBJ1-4): SQTIHQWPATLVQPVGSPLSLECTVEGTSNPNLYWYRQAAGRGLQLLFYSVGIGQISSEVPQNLSASRPQDRQFILSSKKLLLSDSGFYLCAWCPQGGGEKLFFGSGTQLSVL.

This clone rates as medium-sized. The chain carries TRBV6-6 and TRBJ2-3; tentative D call: TRBD2 (5 bases). The CDR3 totals 13 residues. Germline V CDR1 and CDR2: MNHNY, SVGAGI (reference sequence). V gave up 10 bases and J gave up 4 bases, with 15 bases separating them. DNA of the CDR3: TGTGCCACCCTAGTGGGAGCGGCAGATACGCAGTATTTT. It translates to CATLVGAADTQYF.

The V and J genes are TRBV19 and TRBJ2-7; TRBD1 aligns across 9 bases. Looked up from germline, CDR1 is LNHDA and CDR2 is SQIVND (reference sequence). V lost 4 bases and J lost 2; bases outside the gene matches: 15. CDR3 length: 18 residues. The CDR3 DNA is TGTGCCAGTAGTAGGTCGGGACAGGGTTTCGGGACGCCCTACGAGCAGTACTTC. This encodes CASSRSGQGFGTPYEQYF. The full variable domain, rest sourced from reference TRBV19 and TRBJ2-7, is DGGITQSPKYLFRKEGQNVTLSCEQNLNHDAMYWYRQDPGQGLRLIYYSQIVNDFQKGDIAEGYSVSREKKESFPLTVTSAQKNPTAFYLCASSRSGQGFGTPYEQYFGPGTRLTVT.

The V and J genes are TRBV19 and TRBJ1-5; D is ambiguous. Germline V gene sequence: CDR1 LNHDA, CDR2 SQIVND (reference sequence). This CDR3 has 16 amino acids. V lost 6 bases to trimming and J lost 7 bases, with 22 bases between them. The CDR3 loop reads CASSKGGPQVAQPQHF. CDR3 in DNA: TGTGCCAGTAGCAAGGGCGGGCCACAAGTAGCGCAGCCCCAGCATTTT.

The rearrangement joins TRBV14 to TRBJ1-2; 7 bases are a match to TRBD1. Germline V gene data show CDR1 as SGHDN and CDR2 as FVKESK. Germline trimming cut 4 bases from V and 10 bases from J; bases unmatched to any gene: 12. This CDR3 region has 14 residues. The CDR3 protein is CASSLSGTAMDYTF. The CDR3 bases are TGTGCCAGCAGCCTATCCGGGACAGCTATGGACTACACCTTC.

This chain joins TRBV15 and TRBJ1-2; D gene unclear. Deletions cut 1 base from V and 5 bases from J, with 11 bases between. CDR1 is LNHNV and CDR2 is YYDKDF in the germline V gene (reference sequence). The CDR3 runs 14 residues. CDR3 amino acids: CATSRGPTLYGYTF. CDR3 nucleotides: TGTGCCACCAGCAGAGGTCCAACTTTGTATGGCTACACCTTC.

Only a few counts were recorded for this clone. The chain carries TRBV10-3 and TRBJ2-7; possibly TRBD2 for D (5 bases). This CDR3 spans 11 amino acids. The V gene's germline CDR1 is ENHRY and CDR2 SYGVKD. V lost 7 bases and J lost 6, with 10 bases in between. CDR3 region: CAIKSEGEQYF. For the CDR3, the DNA is TGTGCCATCAAGTCTGAGGGCGAGCAGTACTTC.

This rearrangement joins TRBV28 to TRBJ2-7, with D possibly matching TRBD2 (5 bases). Trimming removed 4 bases at V and 5 bases at J, with 15 bases between. Per germline, CDR1 MDHEN and CDR2 SYDVKM. CDR3 length equals 14 residues. CDR3 protein: CASSSRRVLDEQYF. As DNA, the CDR3 is TGTGCCAGCAGTTCGAGGCGGGTACTGGACGAGCAGTACTTC.

The chain combines TRBV27 with TRBJ1-2; 12 bases are a match to TRBD1. The CDR3 has 16 amino acids. V lost 2 bases to trimming and J lost 5 bases; unmatched junction nucleotides: 6. CDR1 is MNHEY, CDR2 SMNVEV, per germline (reference sequence). The CDR3 bases are TGTGCCAGCAGTTTACCCGGGACAGGGGGCGGGTATGGCTACACCTTC. This encodes CASSLPGTGGGYGYTF.

V is TRBV19 and J is TRBJ1-6; D call uncertain. V was shortened by 3 bases and J by 5 bases, with 14 bases between the two germline ends. Germline V gene data show CDR1 as LNHDA and CDR2 as SQIVND (reference sequence). The CDR3 consists of 16 residues. The CDR3 region has the DNA TGTGCCAGTAGTATTTATGGTCGCGGAGATAATTCACCCCTCCACTTT. Its translation: CASSIYGRGDNSPLHF.

The chain combines TRBV19 with TRBJ2-2; maybe TRBD1 (6 bases). This CDR3 has 16 amino acids. Between the trimmed V and J ends, which lost 10 bases and 4 bases, there was a span of 22 bases. The germline V gene encodes CDR1 LNHDA and CDR2 SQIVND (reference sequence). CDR3 nucleotides: TGTGCCACCTCGGGGTGGGGGCAGGGGACCACCGGGGAGCTGTTTTTT. Its protein is CATSGWGQGTTGELFF.

The V gene is TRBV14, the J gene TRBJ1-6; TRBD1 might be the D (6 bases). The germline gives CDR1 SGHDN, CDR2 FVKESK. The CDR3 is 14 amino acids. Trimming took 2 bases from V and 8 from J, leaving 10 bases between them. The chain's CDR3 is CASSQYHRDSPLHF. In nucleotides, the CDR3 is TGTGCCAGCAGCCAATATCACAGGGATTCACCCCTCCACTTT.

This clone has only one observation. The chain couples TRBV5-1 to TRBJ2-1, with D possibly being TRBD2 (7 bases). This CDR3 is built from 14 residues. V lost 8 bases and J lost 7, with 19 bases in between. Germline assignment: CDR1 SGHRS and CDR2 YFSETQ. This CDR3 reads CASYEGGGLNEQFF. In DNA form, the CDR3 reads TGCGCCAGTTACGAAGGGGGGGGCCTGAATGAGCAGTTCTTC.